Following are 8 T cell receptor beta chains from one sample sequenced in a study of sequential checkpoint blockade in melanoma (dated by TCRdb to the late 2010s). Library creation used the immunoSEQ multiplex PCR assay. TCRdb took this table from immuneACCESS and kept in-frame rearrangements with V and J called. Such tables lack part of the clones; where checked against another copy, unresolved V genes explain under half of the gap, and the rest is unexplained. Here the sample has some 640 clones; around 20% occur a single time. The ten largest clones represent approximately 20% of the sample. What this sample's treatment or condition label stands for: randomized to nivolumab then ipilimumab (arm A) or the reverse (arm B). Sequenced here: tumor tissue (inferred from file names), sampled from a patient given nivolumab and ipilimumab in sequence. Receptors originate from a human donor with melanoma.

This chain links TRBV14 with TRBJ2-1; 7 bases align to TRBD2. Per germline, CDR1 SGHDN and CDR2 FVKESK. The CDR3 covers 15 residues. The V and J ends lost 4 bases and 5 bases, in that order; junction bases with no gene match: 8. The CDR3 spells CASSPTDGRNNEQFF. The CDR3 bases are TGTGCCAGCAGCCCAACGGACGGGAGGAACAATGAGCAGTTCTTC.

This clone is medium-sized in the sample. CDR3 amino acids: CASSSDRSTGANVLTF. The CDR3 coding sequence is TGTGCCAGCAGTTCGGACAGGTCTACTGGGGCCAACGTCCTGACTTTC. This rearrangement joins TRBV11-3 to TRBJ2-6, with 7 nucleotides matching TRBD1. V lost 6 bases and J lost 2; bases outside the gene matches: 7. CDR3 length: 16 amino acids. CDR1 is SGHNT and CDR2 is YENEEA in the germline V gene.

This clone is deemed medium-sized. This chain uses TRBV11-3 with TRBJ1-5, with TRBD1 as a possible D gene (5 bases). Looked up from germline, CDR1 is SGHNT and CDR2 is YENEEA. V was cut by 1 base and J by 2 bases, with 12 bases left in between. The CDR3 is 16 residues long. The CDR3, as DNA: TGTGCCAGCAGCTTAGGTGGGGACGGACGCAATCAGCCCCAGCATTTT. It is translated as CASSLGGDGRNQPQHF.

This clone was observed a handful of times. V gene TRBV19 combines with J gene TRBJ2-3, with D possibly being TRBD1 (6 bases). The V gene's germline CDR1 is LNHDA and CDR2 SQIVND (reference sequence). V was clipped by 7 bases and J by 0 bases, with 14 bases between them. The CDR3 spans 15 residues. CDR3 residues: CASKRGTVSTDTQYF. The CDR3 DNA reads as TGTGCCAGTAAAAGGGGGACGGTTAGCACAGATACGCAGTATTTT. The whole variable domain, remainder taken from reference TRBV19 and TRBJ2-3, is DGGITQSPKYLFRKEGQNVTLSCEQNLNHDAMYWYRQDPGQGLRLIYYSQIVNDFQKGDIAEGYSVSREKKESFPLTVTSAQKNPTAFYLCASKRGTVSTDTQYFGPGTRLTVL.

The chain joins TRBV19 to TRBJ1-5; 8 bases align to TRBD1. Germline assignment: CDR1 LNHDA and CDR2 SQIVND (reference sequence). The CDR3 sequence is 15 residues long. V shed 6 bases and J 5 bases; nucleotides not matched to a gene: 9. This CDR3 is CASRTTGVRDQPQHF. The CDR3 bases are TGTGCCAGTAGGACGACAGGGGTCCGGGATCAGCCCCAGCATTTT.

V is TRBV28 and J is TRBJ1-6; TRBD1 might be the D (6 bases). Trimming removed 7 bases at V and 4 bases at J, with 11 bases between. Germline V gene sequence: CDR1 MDHEN, CDR2 SYDVKM. The CDR3 covers 14 residues. The CDR3 loop is CASTDRSYNSPLHF. In DNA form, the CDR3 reads TGTGCCAGCACGGACAGATCTTATAATTCACCCCTCCACTTT.

The rearrangement uses TRBV19 and TRBJ1-1; D is ambiguous. The ends were cut back, 4 bases at V and 2 bases at J, with 14 bases in the middle. From germline, CDR1 is LNHDA and CDR2 SQIVND (reference sequence). There are 15 residues in the CDR3. The CDR3 coding sequence is TGTGCCAGTAGTACCCTCACGACACCCAACACTGAAGCTTTCTTT. Translating gives CASSTLTTPNTEAFF.

The CDR3 sequence is CASSLGTAGELFF. The CDR3, as DNA: TGTGCCAGCAGCTTAGGGACGGCCGGGGAGCTGTTTTTT. J is TRBJ2-2 and V is TRBV7-2, with D uncertain. Germline CDR1 is SGHTA and CDR2 is FQGNSA. This CDR3 has 13 amino acids. Trimming left V 1 base short and J 6 bases short, with 6 bases between.